This entry features one TCR beta chain sequence. Its antigen remains unidentified. Both 60 Vbeta primers and 13 Jbeta primers went into the PCR. Generated by immunoSEQ multiplex PCR, the TCRdb table keeps only in-frame clones and is missing some. Among roughly 100,000 clones listed, roughly 80% were seen once. This sample is drawn from a study of cytomegalovirus exposure and HLA in healthy donors. Study details: Membership in the Caucasian-associated ancestry cluster was found for around 81% of fewer than 450 genotyped donors. Study-wide findings and caveats: Later on, a genetic analysis was performed. It linked a missense variant in DCLRE1C with V- and J-gene trimming of TCR beta.

This CDR3 contains 13 residues. Per germline, CDR1 LNHDA and CDR2 SQIVND (reference sequence). With V trimmed by 3 bases and J by 7 bases, 3 bases remained unmatched. The genes are TRBV19 and TRBJ1-5, with TRBD1 identical over 7 bases. Sequenced input: PBMCs. This clonotype was obtained from a man aged 45-65 years in good health and CMV-seropositive. The CDR3 nucleotides are TGTGCCAGTAGTATGTTGACAGGGCAGCCCCAGCATTTT. Its protein product is CASSMLTGQPQHF.